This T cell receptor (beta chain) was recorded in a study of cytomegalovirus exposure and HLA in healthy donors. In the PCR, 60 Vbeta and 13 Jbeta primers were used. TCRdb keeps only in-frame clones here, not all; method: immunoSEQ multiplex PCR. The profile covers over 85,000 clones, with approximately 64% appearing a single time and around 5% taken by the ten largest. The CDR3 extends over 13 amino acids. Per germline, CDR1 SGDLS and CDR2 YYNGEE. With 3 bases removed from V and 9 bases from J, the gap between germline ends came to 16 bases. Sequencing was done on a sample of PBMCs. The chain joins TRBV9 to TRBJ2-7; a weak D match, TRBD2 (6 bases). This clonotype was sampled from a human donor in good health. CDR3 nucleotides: TGTGCCAGCAGCGAGGCCCCCGGGAGCGGGCAGTACTTC. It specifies CASSEAPGSGQYF.